A single sample gave rise to the 21 T cell receptor beta chains below, sequenced in a study of CD8 T cells in Susac syndrome. With random hexamers, reverse transcription was performed on about 0.5 to 1 ug of RNA. In TCRdb, the immunoSEQ multiplex PCR reads were re-called with MiXCR into one record per CDR3 protein. The sample has around 99,000 distinct CDR3 sequences; around 95% are singletons. Sequencing was carried out using CD4+ T cells from PBMCs. The receptors here all came from a human donor in good health.

The chain combines TRBV15 with TRBJ1-2, with TRBD1 as a possible D gene (5 bases). V dropped 0 bases and J dropped 7 bases, with 21 bases sitting between them. Germline V gives CDR1 LNHNV, CDR2 YYDKDF (reference sequence). CDR3 size: 17 residues. The CDR3 coding sequence is TGTGCCACCAGCAGAGATAGGGGAGTGGCCCAGGAGCGTGGCTACACCTTC. The encoded protein is CATSRDRGVAQERGYTF. Full variable domain (outside the CDR3, taken from reference TRBV15 and TRBJ1-2): DAMVIQNPRYQVTQFGKPVTLSCSQTLNHNVMYWYQQKSSQAPKLLFHYYDKDFNNEADTPDNFQSRRPNTSFCFLDIRSPGLGDTAMYLCATSRDRGVAQERGYTFGSGTRLTVV.

This CDR3 is CSAESALTNEQYF. CDR3 DNA: TGCAGTGCAGAGTCTGCGCTCACCAACGAGCAGTACTTC. The genes are TRBV20-1 and TRBJ2-7; the D is unclear. Germline CDR1 is DFQATT and CDR2 is SNEGSKA (reference sequence). The CDR3 loop spans 13 amino acids. The V end lost 6 bases, the J end lost 5 bases, and 17 bases lay between the germline ends.

CDR3 DNA sequence: TGTGCCAGCAGCCAGCCAGGGTCCTACAATGAGCAGTTCTTC. This codes for CASSQPGSYNEQFF. The rearrangement links TRBV14 to TRBJ2-1, with D tentatively TRBD1 (5 bases). The CDR3 totals 14 residues. Germline CDR1 and CDR2: SGHDN and FVKESK. Trimming left V 3 bases short and J 1 base short, with 7 bases between.

This chain connects TRBV7-2 to TRBJ2-2, with D possibly TRBD2 on 5 matching bases. The CDR3 contains 14 residues. Trimming pared 3 bases from V and 3 bases from J, leaving 8 bases between. Germline CDR1 is SGHTA and CDR2 is FQGNSA. The CDR3 sequence is CASSLDSYTGELFF. DNA for the CDR3: TGTGCCAGCAGCTTGGACTCGTACACCGGGGAGCTGTTTTTT.

The gene calls are TRBV25-1 and TRBJ1-6, with a weak D call TRBD1 (5 bases). Trimming removed 1 base from V and 9 bases from J, with 19 bases in between. Per the germline V gene, CDR1 is MGHDK and CDR2 is SYGVNS. The length of the CDR3 is 17 residues. CDR3 DNA: TGTGCCAGCAGTGAATTCAAGCCCGGGCTAGGGGTTTCACCCCTCCACTTT. Amino acids: CASSEFKPGLGVSPLHF. The whole variable domain, filled in from reference TRBV25-1 and TRBJ1-6, reads EADIYQTPRYLVIGTGKKITLECSQTMGHDKMYWYQQDPGMELHLIHYSYGVNSTEKGDLSSESTVSRIRTEHFPLTLESARPSHTSQYLCASSEFKPGLGVSPLHFGNGTRLTVT.

This rearrangement joins TRBV7-2 to TRBJ2-2; the match to TRBD2 covers 12 bases. CDR1 and CDR2 (germline): SGHTA, FQGNSA. This CDR3 has 15 residues. V lost 5 bases, J lost 2 bases, and 0 bases stayed unmatched. CDR3 residues: CASSGLAGNTGELFF. The CDR3 bases are TGTGCCAGCAGCGGACTAGCGGGAAACACCGGGGAGCTGTTTTTT.

The chain joins TRBV7-9 to TRBJ2-7; 8 nucleotides line up with TRBD1. V shed 0 bases, J shed 2 bases, and the junction held 3 bases outside the gene matches. The length of the CDR3 is 15 residues. The germline V gene has CDR1 SEHNR and CDR2 FQNEAQ (reference sequence). CDR3 coding DNA: TGTGCCAGCAGCTTAGCCGGACAGGGACCCTACGAGCAGTACTTC. Translating it yields CASSLAGQGPYEQYF. The full variable domain, with the rest looked up from reference TRBV7-9 and TRBJ2-7, is DTGVSQNPRHKITKRGQNVTFRCDPISEHNRLYWYRQTLGQGPEFLTYFQNEAQLEKSRLLSDRFSAERPKGSFSTLEIQRTEQGDSAMYLCASSLAGQGPYEQYFGPGTRLTVT.

CDR3 nucleotides: TGTGCCAGCAGCACGTGGAGCGGCCCAAGACCCGGGGAGCTGTTTTTT. This codes for CASSTWSGPRPGELFF. The V call is TRBV7-8, the J call TRBJ2-2; D is possibly TRBD2 (5 bases). The CDR3 has 16 amino acids. Germline lookup yields CDR1 SGHVS and CDR2 FQNEAQ. Trimming removed 5 bases from V and 6 bases from J, with 19 bases in between.

The chain has TRBV20-1 and TRBJ2-5, with 13 nucleotides matching TRBD2. Germline trimming cut 6 bases from V and 5 bases from J; bases unmatched to any gene: 6. The CDR3 length is 14 residues. Germline V CDR1 and CDR2: DFQATT, SNEGSKA (reference sequence). The CDR3 nucleotides are TGCAGTGCGGGACTAGCGGGAACGCAGGAGACCCAGTACTTC. Amino acid sequence: CSAGLAGTQETQYF.

The chain couples TRBV28 to TRBJ1-1, with D possibly being TRBD1 (5 bases). Germline values: CDR1 MDHEN, CDR2 SYDVKM. V shed 2 bases and J shed 5 bases, with 24 bases lying between them. The CDR3 loop spans 18 amino acids. Here the CDR3 reads CASSLVGGYGGRGTEAFF. The CDR3 bases are TGTGCCAGCAGTTTAGTAGGTGGTTATGGGGGGAGAGGTACTGAAGCTTTCTTT.

For the CDR3, the DNA is TGTGCCAGCAGCCAATTACACTCTGGGGCCAACGTCCTGACTTTC. Amino acid sequence: CASSQLHSGANVLTF. The rearrangement uses TRBV3-1 and TRBJ2-6; no firm D call. This CDR3 contains 15 residues. From germline, CDR1 is LGHDT and CDR2 YNNKEL (reference sequence). Deletions cut 2 bases from V and 0 bases from J, with 5 bases between.

The chain couples TRBV6-5 to TRBJ1-1, with 7 bases identical to TRBD1. The CDR3 has 15 residues. Per germline, CDR1 MNHEY and CDR2 SVGAGI. With 5 bases clipped from V and 1 base from J, the junction kept 7 bases outside the gene matches. DNA of the CDR3: TGTGCCAGCAGTGGGGCCGGGACAGCGAACACTGAAGCTTTCTTT. It codes for CASSGAGTANTEAFF.

The chain couples TRBV12-3 or TRBV12-4 to TRBJ2-5; maybe TRBD1 (5 bases). V was pared by 5 bases and J by 4 bases, with 11 bases between. The CDR3 extends over 13 amino acids. Here the CDR3 reads CASSRWQGETQYF. In DNA, the CDR3 is TGTGCCAGCAGTAGGTGGCAGGGAGAGACCCAGTACTTC.

Remarks on this clonotype: One junction end does not reproduce the germline sequence, and a read error may be involved. The rearrangement joins TRBV5-1 to TRBJ2-5, with unresolved D. The CDR3 consists of 12 residues. Germline CDR1 SGHRS, CDR2 YFSETQ. CDR3 nucleotides: TGTGCCAGCAGCTTAGATCAAGAGACCCAGTACTTC. This encodes CASSLDQETQYF.

The rearrangement joins TRBV28 to TRBJ1-1; D is undetermined. CDR3 length: 14 residues. Between the trimmed V and J ends, which lost 3 bases and 1 base, there was a span of 9 bases. The germline V gene encodes CDR1 MDHEN and CDR2 SYDVKM. The CDR3 region is CASSLLRSNTEAFF. The CDR3 nucleotides read TGTGCCAGCAGTTTGTTACGGTCGAACACTGAAGCTTTCTTT.

This clonotype was seen only once. The chain combines TRBV3-1 with TRBJ1-5; 8 positions agree with TRBD1. J gave up 5 bases and V 5 bases, and 5 bases lay outside the gene matches. Per germline, CDR1 LGHDT and CDR2 YNNKEL (reference sequence). CDR3 length equals 14 residues. The CDR3 loop is CASSFTGGYQPQHF. The CDR3 nucleotides read TGTGCCAGCAGCTTTACAGGGGGATATCAGCCCCAGCATTTT.

The chain couples TRBV2 to TRBJ2-6; unclear D gene. The CDR3 runs 15 residues. Per germline, CDR1 SNHLY and CDR2 FYNNEI. Trimming removed 5 bases at V and 3 bases at J, with 11 bases between. In DNA, the CDR3 is TGTGCCAGCAGTCAGTTTCGGGTTGGGGCCAACGTCCTGACTTTC. It codes for CASSQFRVGANVLTF.

CDR3 region: CSVTHGLAWELFF. The CDR3 nucleotides read TGCAGCGTTACCCACGGACTAGCGTGGGAGCTGTTTTTT. The chain is built from TRBV29-1 and TRBJ2-2; 9 bases match TRBD2. CDR3 length: 13 residues. CDR1 is SQVTM and CDR2 is ANQGSEA in the germline V gene. J gave up 9 bases and V 5 bases, and 7 bases lay outside the gene matches.

V is TRBV24-1 and J is TRBJ2-1; 12 bases are a match to TRBD2. Germline CDR1 reads KGHDR; CDR2 reads SFDVKD. The junction had 3 bases not matched to a gene; V was cut back by 9 bases and J by 7 bases. The CDR3 covers 13 residues. CDR3 in DNA: TGTGCCACCGGTACTAGCGGGGGGAATGAGCAGTTCTTC. Translated, it gives CATGTSGGNEQFF.

The chain recombines TRBV7-9 with TRBJ2-7; D may be TRBD2 (6 bases). V lost 7 bases, J lost 3 bases, and 22 bases lay in between. The CDR3 is 16 residues long. Germline values: CDR1 SEHNR, CDR2 FQNEAQ (reference sequence). The CDR3 DNA follows: TGTGCCAGCAATATTGGGGGGAAGGATCTCAGCTACGAGCAGTACTTC. Its protein is CASNIGGKDLSYEQYF. Together with reference TRBV7-9 and TRBJ2-7, the CDR3 gives the full variable domain: DTGVSQNPRHKITKRGQNVTFRCDPISEHNRLYWYRQTLGQGPEFLTYFQNEAQLEKSRLLSDRFSAERPKGSFSTLEIQRTEQGDSAMYLCASNIGGKDLSYEQYFGPGTRLTVT.

The CDR3 reads CSVGRVLSGIYEQYF. CDR3 nucleotide sequence: TGCAGCGTTGGAAGGGTTTTGTCAGGAATCTACGAGCAGTACTTC. This rearrangement joins TRBV29-1 to TRBJ2-7; no reliable D call. The V gene lost 4 bases and the J gene lost 3 bases, with 19 bases spanning the gap. This CDR3 spans 15 amino acids. Germline V CDR1 and CDR2: SQVTM, ANQGSEA.